This TCR beta chain was retrieved from a study of T cell repertoires in cytomegalovirus infection. With 1 base removed from V and 8 bases from J, the gap between germline ends came to 12 bases. Germline values: CDR1 LNHNV, CDR2 YYDKDF (reference sequence). The CDR3 extends over 15 amino acids. Study-level points and caveats: HLA-C-restricted CMV clonotypes gave the most frequent clonotype in two of eight donors.

Concerning this clonotype: No antigen is known for it.

TCRdb processed the reads anew with MiXCR; each CDR3 protein has one entry. The sample gives under 50,000 distinct CDR3 sequences, about a fifth of which show up once; about 87% is in the top ten. The source is a human donor in good health (CMV status not recorded). Some clones in this sample may be carry-over from other donors' samples. The chain combines TRBV15 with TRBJ1-6; D is unclear. The sequenced sample was CD8+ T cells from cultured PBMCs, obtained from culture after CMV antigen stimulation. Here the CDR3 reads CATSRGADGDSPLHF. In DNA form, the CDR3 reads TGTGCCACCAGCAGAGGAGCGGACGGGGATTCACCCCTCCACTTT.